This passage covers 14 T cell receptor beta chains from one sample sequenced in a study of T cells in Graves' hyperthyroidism and ophthalmopathy. Authors of the study amplified TCR beta CDR3 regions from RNA transcripts. RT-PCR in the first round (using the HTBI primer set) targeted the TCR CDR3. TCRdb redid the calling of the multiplex PCR reads with MiXCR, one entry per CDR3 protein. Of hundreds of thousands of distinct CDR3 sequences in the sample, around 15% were seen once. Sequences were obtained from blood. These TCRs come from a woman between 25 and 40 years old with Graves' hyperthyroidism.

V usage is TRBV11-2 and J usage is TRBJ2-7; TRBD2 matches 9 bases. Trimming took 4 bases from V and 7 from J; bases not matched to a gene: 14. The CDR3 is made up of 16 amino acids. Germline V gives CDR1 SGHAT, CDR2 FQNNGV. For the CDR3, the DNA is TGTGCCAGCAGCTCTTGGCGGGAGGGCCCCCCGTTGGAGCAGTACTTC. Translation gives CASSSWREGPPLEQYF.

This chain connects TRBV20-1 to TRBJ2-5, with TRBD2 matching over 8 bases. CDR1 DFQATT and CDR2 SNEGSKA come from the germline V gene (reference sequence). V shed 4 bases and J 2 bases; nucleotides not matched to a gene: 21. The CDR3 is made up of 19 amino acids. Written as DNA, the CDR3 is TGCAGTGCTAAATTAGTCGCTGACGGGAGGGCCCTAGGGCAAGAGACCCAGTACTTC. Translated, it gives CSAKLVADGRALGQETQYF.

A word on this clonotype: A much larger clone lies a single base off, so this may be a read error. This chain links TRBV5-1 with TRBJ1-4, with unresolved D. V lost 4 bases to trimming and J lost 8 bases, with 15 bases between them. CDR1 and CDR2 from the germline V gene are SGHRS and YFSETQ. CDR3 length equals 14 residues. The CDR3 is CASSPESKLEKLFF. The DNA of the CDR3 is TGCGCCAGCAGCCCCGAAAGTAAACTCGAAAAACTGTTTTTT.

This clonotype appeared a few times. The chain uses TRBV6-1 and TRBJ1-1; D possibly corresponds to TRBD1 (5 bases). Per the germline V gene, CDR1 is MNHNS and CDR2 is SASEGT. The V end was cut by 8 bases, the J end by 4 bases, with 17 bases between. This CDR3 contains 14 residues. CDR3 region: CASGGTSDGTEAFF. CDR3 nucleotide sequence: TGTGCCAGCGGCGGGACCTCGGACGGCACTGAAGCTTTCTTT.

This clonotype occurred a few times. J is TRBJ1-6 and V is TRBV6-1; D unclear. Trimming shortened V by 2 bases and J by 4 bases, and 9 bases separated the two germline ends. Germline V CDR1 and CDR2: MNHNS, SASEGT. This CDR3 contains 15 residues. The chain's CDR3 is CASSERGPYNSPLHF. Here the CDR3 DNA reads TGTGCCAGCAGTGAACGAGGGCCATATAATTCACCCCTCCACTTT.

CDR3 nucleotides: TGTGCCAGCAGTGCTCCGGGACAGACGTATGAAAAACTGTTTTTT. This codes for CASSAPGQTYEKLFF. The rearrangement joins TRBV28 to TRBJ1-4, with 7 bases matching TRBD1. Per germline, CDR1 MDHEN and CDR2 SYDVKM. V lost 5 bases to trimming and J lost 6 bases; unmatched junction nucleotides: 9. The CDR3 length is 15 residues. Supplemented by reference TRBV28 and TRBJ1-4, the full variable domain reads DVKVTQSSRYLVKRTGEKVFLECVQDMDHENMFWYRQDPGLGLRLIYFSYDVKMKEKGDIPEGYSVSREKKERFSLILESASTNQTSMYLCASSAPGQTYEKLFFGSGTQLSVL.

This clonotype has only one observation. The V call is TRBV2, the J call TRBJ1-2; D unresolved. V lost 3 bases and J 8 bases, leaving 10 bases between the germline ends. The CDR3 is made up of 12 amino acids. Per germline, CDR1 SNHLY and CDR2 FYNNEI. DNA for the CDR3: TGTGCCAGCAGTGAGTCGGGGAAGGGCTACACCTTC. Protein sequence: CASSESGKGYTF.

This clonotype appeared many times. The chain combines TRBV28 with TRBJ1-2; perhaps TRBD1 as D (6 bases). CDR3 size: 14 residues. Looked up from germline, CDR1 is MDHEN and CDR2 is SYDVKM. V lost 7 bases and J lost 4, with 16 bases in between. CDR3 protein: CASTPGRGRYGYTF. The CDR3 nucleotides read TGTGCCAGCACACCTGGGCGGGGGCGCTATGGCTACACCTTC.

This chain connects TRBV15 to TRBJ2-7; 8 positions agree with TRBD2. Trimming cost V 5 bases and J 3 bases; bases outside gene matches: 9. CDR3 length: 15 amino acids. Per the germline V gene, CDR1 is LNHNV and CDR2 is YYDKDF (reference sequence). The CDR3 reads CATSDRLANLYEQYF. CDR3 nucleotides: TGTGCCACCAGCGACCGACTAGCGAACCTCTACGAGCAGTACTTC.

This clonotype was found many times. The chain links TRBV28 to TRBJ1-1; D is possibly TRBD1 (6 bases). Germline-derived CDR1 and CDR2 are MDHEN and SYDVKM. V was cut by 6 bases and J by 11 bases, with 16 bases left in between. This CDR3 is built from 12 residues. CDR3 sequence reads: CASSTGQSLAFF. CDR3 DNA sequence: TGTGCCAGCAGCACAGGGCAGTCGTTGGCTTTCTTT.

This rearrangement joins TRBV4-1 to TRBJ2-3, with 7 bases that match TRBD1. Germline CDR1 is MGHRA and CDR2 is YSYEKL. CDR3 size: 19 residues. The V segment lost 0 bases and the J segment 1 base; nucleotides outside the gene matches: 13. The CDR3, as DNA: TGCGCCAGCAGCCAAGACACATTCCGGGACAGTCGGGGCACAGATACGCAGTATTTT. Its translation: CASSQDTFRDSRGTDTQYF.

This clonotype was found many times. This chain links TRBV7-2 with TRBJ1-2; tentative D call: TRBD1 (5 bases). V was shortened by 1 base and J by 6 bases, with 9 bases between the two germline ends. The CDR3 covers 13 residues. Germline V gives CDR1 SGHTA, CDR2 FQGNSA. For the CDR3, the DNA is TGTGCCAGCAGCTTAGTCGCCAGGGATGGCTACACCTTC. Amino acid sequence: CASSLVARDGYTF.

This clonotype was picked up a small number of times. The V and J genes are TRBV7-9 and TRBJ2-5; the D is unclear. Germline lookup yields CDR1 SEHNR and CDR2 FQNEAQ (reference sequence). V was clipped by 6 bases and J by 3 bases, with 11 bases between them. The CDR3 has 13 amino acids. In DNA form, the CDR3 reads TGTGCCAGCAGTTACGGGCTAGAAGAGACCCAGTACTTC. Translated, it gives CASSYGLEETQYF.

At least ten counts were recorded for this clonotype. The chain recombines TRBV12-3 or TRBV12-4 with TRBJ1-5, with D hard to call. The CDR3 is 15 amino acids. V was trimmed by 5 bases and J by 3 bases, leaving 14 bases between them. CDR3 amino acids: CASSRGLLLNQPQHF. As DNA, the CDR3 is TGTGCCAGCAGTCGAGGACTATTACTCAATCAGCCCCAGCATTTT.